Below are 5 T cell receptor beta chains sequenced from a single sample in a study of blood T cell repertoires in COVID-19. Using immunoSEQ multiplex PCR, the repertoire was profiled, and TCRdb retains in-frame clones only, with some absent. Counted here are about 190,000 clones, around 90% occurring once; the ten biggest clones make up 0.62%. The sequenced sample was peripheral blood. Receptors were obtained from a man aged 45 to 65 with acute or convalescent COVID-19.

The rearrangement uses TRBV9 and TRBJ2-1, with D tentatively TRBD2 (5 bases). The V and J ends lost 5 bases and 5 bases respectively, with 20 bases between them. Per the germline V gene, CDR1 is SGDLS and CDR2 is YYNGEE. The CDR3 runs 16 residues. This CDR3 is CASSASVEGTHNEQFF. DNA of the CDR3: TGTGCCAGCAGTGCCTCGGTCGAGGGTACCCACAATGAGCAGTTCTTC.

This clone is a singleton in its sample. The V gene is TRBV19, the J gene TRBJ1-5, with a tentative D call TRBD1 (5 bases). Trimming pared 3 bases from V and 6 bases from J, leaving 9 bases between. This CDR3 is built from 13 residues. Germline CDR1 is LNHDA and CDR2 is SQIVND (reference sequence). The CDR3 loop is CASSIQGAQPQHF. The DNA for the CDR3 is TGTGCCAGTAGTATTCAAGGGGCTCAGCCCCAGCATTTT.

CDR3 bases: TGCGCCAGCAGCTGGAGTGGGGCGCCAAGCTATGGCTACACCTTC. Translation gives CASSWSGAPSYGYTF. The genes are TRBV5-1 and TRBJ1-2; D perhaps matches TRBD1 (5 bases). V lost 3 bases, J lost 4 bases, and 16 bases lay in between. There are 15 residues in the CDR3. Germline V gene data show CDR1 as SGHRS and CDR2 as YFSETQ.

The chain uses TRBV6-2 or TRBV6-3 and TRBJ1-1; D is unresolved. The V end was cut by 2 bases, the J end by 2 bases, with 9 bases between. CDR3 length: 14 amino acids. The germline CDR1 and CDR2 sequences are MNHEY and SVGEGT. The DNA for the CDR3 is TGTGCCAGCAGTTACGAGCCCTCTAACACTGAAGCTTTCTTT. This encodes CASSYEPSNTEAFF.

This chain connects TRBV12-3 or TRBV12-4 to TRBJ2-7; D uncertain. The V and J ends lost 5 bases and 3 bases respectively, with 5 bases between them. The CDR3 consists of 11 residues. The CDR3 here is CASSPGYEQYF. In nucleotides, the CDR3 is TGTGCCAGCAGTCCCGGCTACGAGCAGTACTTC.